The sequence of this TCR beta chain was determined in a study of regulatory and conventional T cells in RAG deficiency. Sequencing used immunoSEQ multiplex PCR; TCRdb keeps in-frame clones, though not all of them. This sample has about 8,500 clones, with 65% to 85% found just once. The CDR3 consists of 18 residues. Germline CDR1 is SEHNR and CDR2 is FQNEAQ (reference sequence). With 3 bases clipped from V and 7 bases from J, the junction kept 17 bases outside the gene matches. These records were also assigned to another study, of regulatory T cells. That source reports: Primers: 52 TRBV forward and 13 TRBJ reverse.

This chain links TRBV7-9 with TRBJ2-1, with 8 bases identical to TRBD1. This TCR derives from a human donor in good health. Sample: CD8+ T cells sorted from blood. The CDR3 here is CASSFSLPKTGALNEQFF. The CDR3 nucleotides are TGTGCCAGCAGCTTCTCCCTTCCCAAGACAGGGGCCCTTAATGAGCAGTTCTTC. Drawing the rest from reference TRBV7-9 and TRBJ2-1, the complete variable domain is DTGVSQNPRHKITKRGQNVTFRCDPISEHNRLYWYRQTLGQGPEFLTYFQNEAQLEKSRLLSDRFSAERPKGSFSTLEIQRTEQGDSAMYLCASSFSLPKTGALNEQFFGPGTRLTVL.